The entry that follows covers one T cell receptor (beta chain) sequence. Its antigen is still unknown. V was pared by 5 bases and J by 0 bases, with 14 bases between. Germline values: CDR1 SNHLY, CDR2 FYNNEI. The CDR3 covers 15 residues. This sample is part of a study of T cell responses to AZD1222 COVID-19 vaccine. Study-level information: Some second doses came at about 4 weeks and others at about 12 weeks; these were pooled.

Method: immunoSEQ multiplex PCR; TCRdb's copy keeps in-frame clones and lacks some. The sample contains over 150,000 clones, 88% of which appear only once. Study-wide results and limits: Clonal diversity was possibly underestimated, and the donors were mostly white British, with more females. Unmutated variant regions reportedly attract nearly half of all spike-specific TCRs.

This material consisted of peripheral blood, taken on day 0 of AZD1222 vaccination. This chain joins TRBV2 and TRBJ2-7, with a tentative D call TRBD1 (6 bases). This receptor was identified in an adult in good health. The CDR3 nucleotides are TGTGCCAGCAGTCCGACAGGCCATAGCTCCTACGAGCAGTACTTC. Translation gives CASSPTGHSSYEQYF.